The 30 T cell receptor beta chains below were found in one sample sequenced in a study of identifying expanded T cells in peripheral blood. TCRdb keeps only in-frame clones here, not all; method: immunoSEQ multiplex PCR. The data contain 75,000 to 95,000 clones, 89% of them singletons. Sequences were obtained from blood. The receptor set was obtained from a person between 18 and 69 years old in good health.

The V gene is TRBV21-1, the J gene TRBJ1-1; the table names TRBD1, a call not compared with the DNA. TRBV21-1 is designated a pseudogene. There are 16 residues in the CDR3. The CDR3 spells CASSNSVDTIRTEAFF. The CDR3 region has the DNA TGTGCCAGCAGCAATTCGGTAGACACAATTCGCACTGAAGCTTTCTTT.

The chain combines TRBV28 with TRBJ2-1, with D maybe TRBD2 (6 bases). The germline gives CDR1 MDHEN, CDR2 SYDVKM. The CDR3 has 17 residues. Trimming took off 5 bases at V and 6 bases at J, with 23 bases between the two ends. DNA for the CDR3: TGTGCCAGCAGTCTTCGCTCGACTAGAGTCCTGGGCAATGAGCAGTTCTTC. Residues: CASSLRSTRVLGNEQFF. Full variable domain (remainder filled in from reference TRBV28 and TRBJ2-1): DVKVTQSSRYLVKRTGEKVFLECVQDMDHENMFWYRQDPGLGLRLIYFSYDVKMKEKGDIPEGYSVSREKKERFSLILESASTNQTSMYLCASSLRSTRVLGNEQFFGPGTRLTVL.

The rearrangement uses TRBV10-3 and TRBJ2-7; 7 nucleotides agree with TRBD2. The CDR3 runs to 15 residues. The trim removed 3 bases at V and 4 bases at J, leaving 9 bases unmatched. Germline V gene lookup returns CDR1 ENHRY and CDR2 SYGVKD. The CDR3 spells CAISDPGLLGYEQYF. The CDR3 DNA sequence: TGTGCCATCAGTGATCCGGGACTACTCGGGTACGAGCAGTACTTC.

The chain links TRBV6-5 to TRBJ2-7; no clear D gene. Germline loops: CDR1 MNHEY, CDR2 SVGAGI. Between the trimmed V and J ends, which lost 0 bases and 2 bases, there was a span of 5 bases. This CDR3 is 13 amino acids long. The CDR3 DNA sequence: TGTGCCAGCAGTTACTCCGAGGCCTACGAGCAGTACTTC. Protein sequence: CASSYSEAYEQYF.

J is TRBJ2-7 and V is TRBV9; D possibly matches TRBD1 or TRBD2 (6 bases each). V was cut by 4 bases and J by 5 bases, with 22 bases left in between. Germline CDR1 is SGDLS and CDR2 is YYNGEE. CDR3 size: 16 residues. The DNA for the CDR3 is TGTGCCAGCAGCCCGAGAACAGGGACTTCGCTCGACGAGCAGTACTTC. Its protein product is CASSPRTGTSLDEQYF.

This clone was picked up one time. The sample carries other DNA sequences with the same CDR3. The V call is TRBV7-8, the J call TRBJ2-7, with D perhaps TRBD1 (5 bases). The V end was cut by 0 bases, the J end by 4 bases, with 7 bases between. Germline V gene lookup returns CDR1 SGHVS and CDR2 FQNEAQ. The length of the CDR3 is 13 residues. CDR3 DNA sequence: TGTGCCAGCAGCTTAGCGCAGGGATACGAGCAGTACTTC. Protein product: CASSLAQGYEQYF.

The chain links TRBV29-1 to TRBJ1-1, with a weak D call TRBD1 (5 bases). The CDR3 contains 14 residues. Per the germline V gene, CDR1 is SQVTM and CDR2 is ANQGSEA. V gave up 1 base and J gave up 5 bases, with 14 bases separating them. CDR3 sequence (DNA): TGCAGCGTTGAAGGGGGGTTGGGTCGGACTGAAGCTTTCTTT. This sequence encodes CSVEGGLGRTEAFF.

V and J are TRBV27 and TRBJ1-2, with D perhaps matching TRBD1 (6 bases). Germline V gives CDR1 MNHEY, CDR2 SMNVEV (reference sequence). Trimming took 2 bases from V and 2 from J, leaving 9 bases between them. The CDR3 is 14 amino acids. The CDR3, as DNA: TGTGCCAGCAGTTTACAGGGGACAAACTATGGCTACACCTTC. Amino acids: CASSLQGTNYGYTF.

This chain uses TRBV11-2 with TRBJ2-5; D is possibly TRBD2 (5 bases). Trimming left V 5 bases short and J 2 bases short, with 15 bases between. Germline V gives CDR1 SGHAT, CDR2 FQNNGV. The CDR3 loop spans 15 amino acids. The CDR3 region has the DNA TGTGCCAGCAGCCTCGAAAATTGGAGGCAAGAGACCCAGTACTTC. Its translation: CASSLENWRQETQYF.

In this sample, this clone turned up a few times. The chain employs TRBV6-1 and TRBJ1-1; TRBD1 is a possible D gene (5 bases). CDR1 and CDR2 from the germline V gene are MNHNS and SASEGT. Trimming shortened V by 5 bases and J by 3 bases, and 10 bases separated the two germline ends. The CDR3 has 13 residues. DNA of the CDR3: TGTGCCAGCAGTCCATTGACAGACACTGAAGCTTTCTTT. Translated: CASSPLTDTEAFF.

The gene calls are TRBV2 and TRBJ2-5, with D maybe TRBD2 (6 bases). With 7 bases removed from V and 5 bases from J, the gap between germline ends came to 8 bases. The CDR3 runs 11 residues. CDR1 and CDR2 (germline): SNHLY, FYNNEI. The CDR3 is CASTGEETQYF. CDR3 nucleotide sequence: TGTGCCAGCACGGGGGAGGAGACCCAGTACTTC.

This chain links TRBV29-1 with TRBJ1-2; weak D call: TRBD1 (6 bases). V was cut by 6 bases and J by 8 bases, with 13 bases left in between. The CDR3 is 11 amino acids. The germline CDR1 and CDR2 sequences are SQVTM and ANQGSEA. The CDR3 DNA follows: TGCAGCGTCCAGGACAGCCCCGGCTACACCTTC. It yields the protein CSVQDSPGYTF.

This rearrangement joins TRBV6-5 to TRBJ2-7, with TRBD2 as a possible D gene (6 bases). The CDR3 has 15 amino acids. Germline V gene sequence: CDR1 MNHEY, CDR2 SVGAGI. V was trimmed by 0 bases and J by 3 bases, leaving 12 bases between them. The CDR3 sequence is CASSYSTGVGYEQYF. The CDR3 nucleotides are TGTGCCAGCAGTTACTCGACGGGGGTAGGCTACGAGCAGTACTTC.

CDR3 DNA sequence: TGTGCCAGCAGTTTAGCGGGGAGGTATCAGCCCCAGCATTTT. Translation gives CASSLAGRYQPQHF. The gene calls are TRBV28 and TRBJ1-5; D call uncertain. Germline V gene data show CDR1 as MDHEN and CDR2 as SYDVKM. This CDR3 is built from 14 residues. Trimming took off 2 bases at V and 5 bases at J, with 10 bases between the two ends.

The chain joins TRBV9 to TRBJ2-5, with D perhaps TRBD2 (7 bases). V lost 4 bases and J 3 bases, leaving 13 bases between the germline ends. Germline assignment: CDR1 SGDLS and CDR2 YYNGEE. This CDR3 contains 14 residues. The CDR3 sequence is CASSPRGAKETQYF. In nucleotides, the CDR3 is TGTGCCAGCAGCCCCCGGGGGGCCAAAGAGACCCAGTACTTC.

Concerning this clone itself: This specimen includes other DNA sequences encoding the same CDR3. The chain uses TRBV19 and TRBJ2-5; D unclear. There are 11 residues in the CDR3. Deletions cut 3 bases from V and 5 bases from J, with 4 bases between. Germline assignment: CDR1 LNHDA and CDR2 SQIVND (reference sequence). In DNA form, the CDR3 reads TGTGCCAGTAGTATTCACGAGACCCAGTACTTC. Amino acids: CASSIHETQYF. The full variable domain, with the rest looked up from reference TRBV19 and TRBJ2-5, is DGGITQSPKYLFRKEGQNVTLSCEQNLNHDAMYWYRQDPGQGLRLIYYSQIVNDFQKGDIAEGYSVSREKKESFPLTVTSAQKNPTAFYLCASSIHETQYFGPGTRLLVL.

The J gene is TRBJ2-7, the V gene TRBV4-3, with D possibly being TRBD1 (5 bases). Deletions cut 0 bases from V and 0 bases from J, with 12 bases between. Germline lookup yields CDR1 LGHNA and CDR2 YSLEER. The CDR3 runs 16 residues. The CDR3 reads CASSQDVQDRSYEQYF. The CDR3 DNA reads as TGCGCCAGCAGCCAAGATGTACAGGACCGCTCCTACGAGCAGTACTTC.

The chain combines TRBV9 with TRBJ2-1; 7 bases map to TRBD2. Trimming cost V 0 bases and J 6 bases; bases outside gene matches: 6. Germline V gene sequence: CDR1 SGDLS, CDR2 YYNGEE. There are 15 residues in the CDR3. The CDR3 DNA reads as TGTGCCAGCAGCGTAGCTAGCGGTTTACTCAATGAGCAGTTCTTC. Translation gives CASSVASGLLNEQFF.

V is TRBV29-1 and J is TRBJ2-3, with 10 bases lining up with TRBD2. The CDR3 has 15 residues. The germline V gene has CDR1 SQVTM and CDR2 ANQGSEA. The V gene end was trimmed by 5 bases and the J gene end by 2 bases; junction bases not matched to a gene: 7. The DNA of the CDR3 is TGCAGCGTTTCGGGACTAGCGAGCTTCACAGATACGCAGTATTTT. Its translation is CSVSGLASFTDTQYF.

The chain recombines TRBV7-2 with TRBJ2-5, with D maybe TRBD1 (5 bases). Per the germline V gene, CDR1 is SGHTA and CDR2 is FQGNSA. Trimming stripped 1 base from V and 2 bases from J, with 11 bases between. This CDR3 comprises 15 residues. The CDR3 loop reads CASSLVAGKQETQYF. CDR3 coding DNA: TGTGCCAGCAGCTTAGTGGCAGGGAAACAAGAGACCCAGTACTTC. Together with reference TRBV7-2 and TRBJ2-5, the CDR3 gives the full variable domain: GAGVSQSPSNKVTEKGKDVELRCDPISGHTALYWYRQSLGQGLEFLIYFQGNSAPDKSGLPSDRFSAERTGGSVSTLTIQRTQQEDSAVYLCASSLVAGKQETQYFGPGTRLLVL.

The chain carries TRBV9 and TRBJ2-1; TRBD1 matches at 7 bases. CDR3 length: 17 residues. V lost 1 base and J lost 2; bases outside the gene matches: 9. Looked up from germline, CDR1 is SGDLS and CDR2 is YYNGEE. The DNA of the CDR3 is TGTGCCAGCAGCGTAAGTCCCGGGACAGTGCCCTACAATGAGCAGTTCTTC. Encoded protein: CASSVSPGTVPYNEQFF.

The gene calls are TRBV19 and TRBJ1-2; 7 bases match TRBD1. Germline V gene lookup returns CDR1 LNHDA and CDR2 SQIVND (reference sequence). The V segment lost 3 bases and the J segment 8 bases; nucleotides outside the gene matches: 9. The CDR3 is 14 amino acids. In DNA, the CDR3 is TGTGCCAGTAGTATTTCCGGGACAGAGAGAGGCTACACCTTC. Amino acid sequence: CASSISGTERGYTF.

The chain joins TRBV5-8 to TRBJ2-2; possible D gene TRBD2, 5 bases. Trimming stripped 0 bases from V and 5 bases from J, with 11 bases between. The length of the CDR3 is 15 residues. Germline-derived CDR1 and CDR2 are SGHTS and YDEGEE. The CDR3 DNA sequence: TGTGCCAGCAGCTTGGAGATAGGGAGTACCGGGGAGCTGTTTTTT. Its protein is CASSLEIGSTGELFF.

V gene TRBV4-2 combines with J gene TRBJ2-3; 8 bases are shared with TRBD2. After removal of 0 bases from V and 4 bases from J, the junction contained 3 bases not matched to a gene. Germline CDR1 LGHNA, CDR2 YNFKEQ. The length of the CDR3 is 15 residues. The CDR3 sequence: CASSQEVLAADTQYF. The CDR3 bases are TGTGCCAGCAGCCAAGAGGTACTAGCGGCAGATACGCAGTATTTT.

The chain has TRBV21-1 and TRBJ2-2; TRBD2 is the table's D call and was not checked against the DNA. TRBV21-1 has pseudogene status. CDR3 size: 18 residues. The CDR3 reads CASSKVGSGRAVPGELFF. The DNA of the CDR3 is TGTGCCAGCAGCAAAGTTGGTAGCGGGAGGGCCGTACCCGGGGAGCTGTTTTTT.

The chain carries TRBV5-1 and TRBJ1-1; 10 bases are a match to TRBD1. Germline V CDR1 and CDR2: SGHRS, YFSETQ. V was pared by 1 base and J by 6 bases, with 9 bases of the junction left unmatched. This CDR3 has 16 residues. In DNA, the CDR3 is TGCGCCAGCAGCTTGTCCGGACAGGGGGGAACGGCTGAAGCTTTCTTT. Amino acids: CASSLSGQGGTAEAFF. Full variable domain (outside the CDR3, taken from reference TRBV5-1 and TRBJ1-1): KAGVTQTPRYLIKTRGQQVTLSCSPISGHRSVSWYQQTPGQGLQFLFEYFSETQRNKGNFPGRFSGRQFSNSRSEMNVSTLELGDSALYLCASSLSGQGGTAEAFFGQGTRLTVV.

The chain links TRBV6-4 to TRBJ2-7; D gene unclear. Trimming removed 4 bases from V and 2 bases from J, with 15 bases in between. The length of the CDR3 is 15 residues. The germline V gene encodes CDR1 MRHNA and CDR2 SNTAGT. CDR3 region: CASSGPAARAYEQYF. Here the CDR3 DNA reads TGTGCCAGCAGTGGGCCGGCAGCGAGAGCCTACGAGCAGTACTTC.

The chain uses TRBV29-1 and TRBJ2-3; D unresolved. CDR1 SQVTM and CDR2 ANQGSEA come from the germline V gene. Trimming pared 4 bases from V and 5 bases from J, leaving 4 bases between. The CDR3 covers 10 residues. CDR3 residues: CSVGGDTQYF. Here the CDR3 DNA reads TGCAGCGTTGGGGGAGATACGCAGTATTTT.

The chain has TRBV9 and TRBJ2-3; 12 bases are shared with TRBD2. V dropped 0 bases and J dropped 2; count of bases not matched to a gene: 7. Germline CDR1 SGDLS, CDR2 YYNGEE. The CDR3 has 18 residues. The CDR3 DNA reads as TGTGCCAGCAGCGTAGAACTAGCGGGGGGCACAACCACAGATACGCAGTATTTT. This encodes CASSVELAGGTTTDTQYF.

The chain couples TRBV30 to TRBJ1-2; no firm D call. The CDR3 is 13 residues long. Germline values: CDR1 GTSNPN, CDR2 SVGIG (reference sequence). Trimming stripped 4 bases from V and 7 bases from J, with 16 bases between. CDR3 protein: CAWKKAAVAGYTF. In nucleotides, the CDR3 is TGTGCCTGGAAAAAGGCGGCTGTCGCTGGCTACACCTTC. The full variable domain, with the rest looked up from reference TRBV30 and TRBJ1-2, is SQTIHQWPATLVQPVGSPLSLECTVEGTSNPNLYWYRQAAGRGLQLLFYSVGIGQISSEVPQNLSASRPQDRQFILSSKKLLLSDSGFYLCAWKKAAVAGYTFGSGTRLTVV.